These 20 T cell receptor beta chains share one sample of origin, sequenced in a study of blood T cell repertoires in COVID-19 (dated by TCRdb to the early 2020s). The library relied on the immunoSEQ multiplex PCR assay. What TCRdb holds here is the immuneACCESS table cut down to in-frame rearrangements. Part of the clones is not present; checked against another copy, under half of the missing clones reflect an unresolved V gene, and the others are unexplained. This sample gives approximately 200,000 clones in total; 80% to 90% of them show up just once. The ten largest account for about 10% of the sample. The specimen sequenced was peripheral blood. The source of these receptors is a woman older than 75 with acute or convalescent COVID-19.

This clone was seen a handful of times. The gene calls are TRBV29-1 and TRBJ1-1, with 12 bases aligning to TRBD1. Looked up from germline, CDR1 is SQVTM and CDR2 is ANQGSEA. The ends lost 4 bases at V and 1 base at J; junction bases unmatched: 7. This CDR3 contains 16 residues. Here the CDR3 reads CSVGGQGAIRNTEAFF. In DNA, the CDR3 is TGCAGCGTTGGGGGACAGGGGGCGATTCGGAACACTGAAGCTTTCTTT.

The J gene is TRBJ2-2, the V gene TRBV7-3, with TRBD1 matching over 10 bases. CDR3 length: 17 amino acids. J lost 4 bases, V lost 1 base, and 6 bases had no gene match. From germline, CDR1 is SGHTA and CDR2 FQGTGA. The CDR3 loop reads CASSLIGGTGATGELFF. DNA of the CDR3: TGTGCCAGCAGCTTAATCGGTGGGACAGGGGCCACCGGGGAGCTGTTTTTT.

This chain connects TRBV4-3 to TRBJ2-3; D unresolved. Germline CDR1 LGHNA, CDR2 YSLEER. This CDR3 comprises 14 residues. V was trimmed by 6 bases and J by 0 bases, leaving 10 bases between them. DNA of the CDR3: TGCGCCAGCAGGGTCGGGTTAAGCACAGATACGCAGTATTTT. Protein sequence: CASRVGLSTDTQYF.

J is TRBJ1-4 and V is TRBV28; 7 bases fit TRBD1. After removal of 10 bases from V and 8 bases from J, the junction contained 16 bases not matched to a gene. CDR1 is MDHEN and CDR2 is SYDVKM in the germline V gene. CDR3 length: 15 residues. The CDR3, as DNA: TGTGCCATCCAAAAACGAGGCCAGGGACAGGAAAAACTGTTTTTT. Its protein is CAIQKRGQGQEKLFF.

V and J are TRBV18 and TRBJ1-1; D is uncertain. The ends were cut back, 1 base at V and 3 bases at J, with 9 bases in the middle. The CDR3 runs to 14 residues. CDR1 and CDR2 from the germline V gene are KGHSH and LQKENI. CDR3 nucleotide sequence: TGTGCCAGCTCACCACTGGAACGGGACACTGAAGCTTTCTTT. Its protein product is CASSPLERDTEAFF.

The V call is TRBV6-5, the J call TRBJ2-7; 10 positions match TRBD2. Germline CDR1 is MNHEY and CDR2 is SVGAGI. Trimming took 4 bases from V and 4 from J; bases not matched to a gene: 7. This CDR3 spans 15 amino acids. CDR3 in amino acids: CASSSPSGSSYEQYF. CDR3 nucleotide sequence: TGTGCCAGCAGTTCTCCTAGCGGGAGTTCATACGAGCAGTACTTC.

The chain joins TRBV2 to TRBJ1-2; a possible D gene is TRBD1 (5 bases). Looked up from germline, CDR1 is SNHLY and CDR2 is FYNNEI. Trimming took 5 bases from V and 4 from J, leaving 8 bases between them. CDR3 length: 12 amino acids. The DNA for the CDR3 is TGTGCCAGCAGTCTCGGGGGCTATGGCTACACCTTC. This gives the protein CASSLGGYGYTF.

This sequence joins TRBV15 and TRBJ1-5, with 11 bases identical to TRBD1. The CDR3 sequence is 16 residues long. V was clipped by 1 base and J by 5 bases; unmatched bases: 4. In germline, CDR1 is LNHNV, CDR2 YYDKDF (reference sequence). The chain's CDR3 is CATSRGGTGGDQPQHF. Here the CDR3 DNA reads TGTGCCACCAGCAGAGGCGGGACAGGGGGGGATCAGCCCCAGCATTTT. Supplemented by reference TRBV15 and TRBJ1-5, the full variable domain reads DAMVIQNPRYQVTQFGKPVTLSCSQTLNHNVMYWYQQKSSQAPKLLFHYYDKDFNNEADTPDNFQSRRPNTSFCFLDIRSPGLGDTAMYLCATSRGGTGGDQPQHFGDGTRLSIL.

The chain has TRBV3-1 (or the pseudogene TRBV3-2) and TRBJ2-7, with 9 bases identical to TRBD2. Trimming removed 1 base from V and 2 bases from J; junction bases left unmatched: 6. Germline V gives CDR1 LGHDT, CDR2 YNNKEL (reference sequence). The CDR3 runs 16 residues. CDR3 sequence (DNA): TGTGCCAGCAGCCAAGCTCATCTAGCGGGGACCTACGAGCAGTACTTC. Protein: CASSQAHLAGTYEQYF.

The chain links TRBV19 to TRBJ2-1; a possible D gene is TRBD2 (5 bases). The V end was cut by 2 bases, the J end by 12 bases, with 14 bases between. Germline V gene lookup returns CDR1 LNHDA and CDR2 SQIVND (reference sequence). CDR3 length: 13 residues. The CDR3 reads CASSISGRERQFF. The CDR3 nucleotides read TGTGCCAGTAGTATATCTGGCCGGGAAAGGCAGTTCTTC.

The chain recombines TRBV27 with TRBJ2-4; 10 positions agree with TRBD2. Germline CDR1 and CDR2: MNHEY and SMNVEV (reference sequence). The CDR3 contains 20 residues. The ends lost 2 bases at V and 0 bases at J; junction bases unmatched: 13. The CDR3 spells CASSLRLAGGRAIAKNIQYF. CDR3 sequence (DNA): TGTGCCAGCAGTTTAAGGTTAGCGGGAGGCAGGGCGATAGCCAAAAACATTCAGTACTTC.

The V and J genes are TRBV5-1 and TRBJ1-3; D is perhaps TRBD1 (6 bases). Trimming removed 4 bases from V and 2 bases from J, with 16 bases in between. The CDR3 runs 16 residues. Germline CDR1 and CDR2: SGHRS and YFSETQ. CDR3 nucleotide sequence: TGCGCCAGCAGCCAGCTGGGGGCGAGCGCTGGAAACACCATATATTTT. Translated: CASSQLGASAGNTIYF. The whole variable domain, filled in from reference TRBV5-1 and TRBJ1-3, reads KAGVTQTPRYLIKTRGQQVTLSCSPISGHRSVSWYQQTPGQGLQFLFEYFSETQRNKGNFPGRFSGRQFSNSRSEMNVSTLELGDSALYLCASSQLGASAGNTIYFGEGSWLTVV.

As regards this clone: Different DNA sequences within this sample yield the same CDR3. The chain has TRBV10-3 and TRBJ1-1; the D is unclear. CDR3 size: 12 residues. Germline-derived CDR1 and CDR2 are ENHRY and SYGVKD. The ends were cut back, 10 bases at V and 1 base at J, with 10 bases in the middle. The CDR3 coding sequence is TGTGCCACCCGGGAGGGGAACACTGAAGCTTTCTTT. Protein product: CATREGNTEAFF.

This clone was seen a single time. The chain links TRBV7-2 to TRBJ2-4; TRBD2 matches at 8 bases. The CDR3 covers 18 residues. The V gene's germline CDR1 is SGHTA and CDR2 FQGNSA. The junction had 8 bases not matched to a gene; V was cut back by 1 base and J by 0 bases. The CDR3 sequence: CASSLVGGGSVAKNIQYF. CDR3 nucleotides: TGTGCCAGCAGCTTAGTGGGCGGGGGGTCTGTAGCCAAAAACATTCAGTACTTC.

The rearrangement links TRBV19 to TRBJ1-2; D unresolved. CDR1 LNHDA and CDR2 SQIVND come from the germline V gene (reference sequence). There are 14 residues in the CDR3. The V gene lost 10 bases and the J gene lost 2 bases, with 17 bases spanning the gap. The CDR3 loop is CATNGRRGNYGYTF. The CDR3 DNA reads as TGTGCCACCAATGGGCGGAGAGGGAACTATGGCTACACCTTC.

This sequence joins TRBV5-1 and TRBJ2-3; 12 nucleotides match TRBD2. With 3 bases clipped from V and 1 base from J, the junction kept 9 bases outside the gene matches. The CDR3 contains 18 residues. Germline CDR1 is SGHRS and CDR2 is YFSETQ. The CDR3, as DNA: TGCGCCAGCAGCTCCGGGACTAGCGGGTTCGGGGGCACAGATACGCAGTATTTT. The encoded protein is CASSSGTSGFGGTDTQYF.

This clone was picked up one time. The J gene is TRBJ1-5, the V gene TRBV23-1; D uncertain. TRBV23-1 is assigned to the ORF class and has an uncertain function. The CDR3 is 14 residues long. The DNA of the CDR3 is TGCGATCAAGGTCCGGCTTCGGGGTGTCAGCCCCAGCATTTT. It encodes CDQGPASGCQPQHF.

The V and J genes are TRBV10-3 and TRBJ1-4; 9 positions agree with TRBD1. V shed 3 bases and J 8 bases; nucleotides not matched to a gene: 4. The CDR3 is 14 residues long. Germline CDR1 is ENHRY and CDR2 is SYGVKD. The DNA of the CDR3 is TGTGCCATCAGTGAACAGGGGGCTGAAGAAAAACTGTTTTTT. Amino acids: CAISEQGAEEKLFF.

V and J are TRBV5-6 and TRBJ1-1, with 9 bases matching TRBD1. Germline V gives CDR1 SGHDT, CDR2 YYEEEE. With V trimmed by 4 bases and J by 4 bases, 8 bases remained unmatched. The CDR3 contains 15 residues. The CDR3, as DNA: TGTGCCAGCAGCCTGTATGGGACAGGGATCACTGAAGCTTTCTTT. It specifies CASSLYGTGITEAFF.

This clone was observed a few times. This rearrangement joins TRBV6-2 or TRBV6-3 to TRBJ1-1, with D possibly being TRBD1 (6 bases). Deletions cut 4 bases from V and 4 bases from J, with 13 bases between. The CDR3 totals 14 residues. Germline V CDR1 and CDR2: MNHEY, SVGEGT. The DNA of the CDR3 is TGTGCCAGCAGTTGGGGGGGCATGGGCACTGAAGCTTTCTTT. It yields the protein CASSWGGMGTEAFF.